This T cell receptor (beta chain) was observed in a study of cytomegalovirus exposure and HLA in healthy donors. The PCR ran on 60 Vbeta and 13 Jbeta primers. Generated by immunoSEQ multiplex PCR, the TCRdb table keeps only in-frame clones and is missing some. The top ten clones hold around 1.5% of a sample with some 150,000 clones, less than 85% of them seen once. J lost 2 bases, V lost 3 bases, and 1 base had no gene match. Germline V gives CDR1 MRHNA, CDR2 SNTAGT. The CDR3 has 15 residues. The sequenced sample consisted of PBMCs. This clonotype was obtained from a man in his 60s in good health and CMV-seronegative. The chain has TRBV6-4 and TRBJ1-1; 12 positions match TRBD1. CDR3 region: CASSEGQGANTEAFF. DNA for the CDR3: TGTGCCAGCAGTGAGGGACAGGGGGCTAACACTGAAGCTTTCTTT.